Presented here are 26 T cell receptor beta chains from one specimen sequenced in a study of T cells after yellow fever vaccination (dated by TCRdb to the late 2010s). The treatment or condition tag for this specimen amounts to: live attenuated yellow fever vaccine strain. Libraries were built with 5' RACE. The data were produced on an Illumina HiSeq 2500. TCRdb took the public reads, trimmed them with fastp at Q25, ran MiXCR for clone calling and kept in-frame beta chains. Merged by CDR3 protein, the rows form single entries marked with the most common genes and DNA. The sample yields approximately 300,000 distinct CDR3 sequences; around 6.8% were counted once. The biggest ten clones account for 15% to 20% of the sample. The material was PBMCs, obtained around 45 days after the first yellow fever vaccination. The receptor source for this set is a man aged 18 to 29 who received the YFV17D yellow fever vaccine.

This clonotype was seen a handful of times. The chain uses TRBV20-1 and TRBJ1-1; 8 positions agree with TRBD1. With V trimmed by 5 bases and J by 3 bases, 5 bases remained unmatched. The V gene's germline CDR1 is DFQATT and CDR2 SNEGSKA (reference sequence). The CDR3 sequence is 13 residues long. For the CDR3, the DNA is TGCAGTGCTGGACAGGGACGGGACACTGAAGCTTTCTTT. Its protein product is CSAGQGRDTEAFF.

This clonotype was found many times. The chain recombines TRBV6-5 with TRBJ2-7, with D perhaps matching TRBD2 (6 bases). The CDR3 covers 12 residues. CDR1 is MNHEY, CDR2 SVGAGI, per germline. Trimming cost V 6 bases and J 6 bases, with 12 bases left between them. The CDR3 here is CASRERRGEQYF. The CDR3 nucleotides are TGTGCCAGCAGGGAGCGGCGGGGCGAGCAGTACTTC.

This clonotype was detected a few times. The CDR3 DNA sequence: TGTGCCAGCAGCTTAGGACCCGCCTACGGCGCAGATACGCAGTATTTT. It is translated as CASSLGPAYGADTQYF. This sequence joins TRBV7-2 and TRBJ2-3; D is unresolved. The CDR3 covers 16 residues. Trimming removed 1 base from V and 4 bases from J, with 15 bases in between. CDR1 and CDR2 (germline): SGHTA, FQGNSA.

This chain joins TRBV4-3 and TRBJ1-2, with TRBD1 identical over 9 bases. CDR1 and CDR2 from the germline V gene are LGHNA and YSLEER. V was pared by 2 bases and J by 7 bases, with 11 bases of the junction left unmatched. This CDR3 region has 16 residues. The chain's CDR3 is CASSQISGTGPSGYTF. The CDR3 DNA is TGCGCCAGCAGCCAAATTTCCGGGACAGGGCCTTCTGGCTACACCTTC.

The V and J genes are TRBV15 and TRBJ2-5; 8 positions match TRBD2. Germline-derived CDR1 and CDR2 are LNHNV and YYDKDF (reference sequence). CDR3 size: 17 residues. Trimming removed 0 bases from V and 5 bases from J; junction bases left unmatched: 11. Here the CDR3 DNA reads TGTGCCACCAGCAGAGAAGGAGCGGGGGTTCAGTATGAGACCCAGTACTTC. Its protein product is CATSREGAGVQYETQYF.

The chain is built from TRBV5-1 and TRBJ1-4; 9 bases are a match to TRBD1. The CDR3 runs to 15 residues. After removal of 4 bases from V and 4 bases from J, the junction contained 5 bases not matched to a gene. CDR1 is SGHRS and CDR2 is YFSETQ in the germline V gene. CDR3 sequence: CASSRTGQGNEKLFF. CDR3 coding DNA: TGCGCCAGCAGCCGGACGGGACAGGGTAATGAAAAACTGTTTTTT.

This chain connects TRBV5-6 to TRBJ2-6, with D maybe TRBD2 (5 bases). The CDR3 is made up of 17 amino acids. V was cut by 4 bases and J by 0 bases, with 14 bases left in between. CDR1 SGHDT and CDR2 YYEEEE come from the germline V gene. The CDR3 region is CASSPGVLTSGANVLTF. The CDR3 DNA reads TGTGCCAGCAGCCCCGGGGTCCTTACCTCTGGGGCCAACGTCCTGACTTTC.

This clonotype was detected only a few times. This chain joins TRBV19 and TRBJ2-7; TRBD1 is a possible D gene (5 bases). This CDR3 comprises 14 residues. CDR1 and CDR2 from the germline V gene are LNHDA and SQIVND (reference sequence). V was cut by 5 bases and J by 2 bases, with 13 bases left in between. DNA of the CDR3: TGTGCCAGTAGTGCTATCGAACAGGCCTACGAGCAGTACTTC. The encoded protein is CASSAIEQAYEQYF.

The V gene is TRBV20-1, the J gene TRBJ2-1, with D perhaps assigned TRBD1 or TRBD2 (5 bases each). The germline gives CDR1 DFQATT, CDR2 SNEGSKA (reference sequence). The length of the CDR3 is 15 residues. The V gene lost 0 bases and the J gene lost 0 bases, with 9 bases spanning the gap. CDR3 bases: TGCAGTGCTAGAGACCGGGACGGCTCCTACAATGAGCAGTTCTTC. Translation gives CSARDRDGSYNEQFF.

The table lists this clonotype with many counts. The chain combines TRBV7-2 with TRBJ1-2, with 7 bases lining up with TRBD1. The V gene's germline CDR1 is SGHTA and CDR2 FQGNSA. Trimming cost V 6 bases and J 3 bases; bases outside gene matches: 7. This CDR3 region has 14 residues. In nucleotides, the CDR3 is TGTGCCAGCAGGATAGGGGGCGCAGACTATGGCTACACCTTC. It translates to CASRIGGADYGYTF.

The rearrangement uses TRBV7-9 and TRBJ1-4; D remains ambiguous. Germline V lookup: CDR1 SEHNR, CDR2 FQNEAQ (reference sequence). The ends were cut back, 5 bases at V and 7 bases at J, with 11 bases in the middle. The CDR3 covers 13 residues. CDR3 DNA: TGTGCCAGCAGCCCTACAACGGGTGAAAAACTGTTTTTT. As protein: CASSPTTGEKLFF.

This clonotype was seen a handful of times. The chain links TRBV5-1 to TRBJ2-3; TRBD2 matches at 8 bases. Germline CDR1 is SGHRS and CDR2 is YFSETQ. J gave up 4 bases and V 3 bases, and 7 bases lay outside the gene matches. CDR3 size: 15 residues. The CDR3 DNA reads TGCGCCAGCAGCTCTGGACTAGCTGTTCCAGATACGCAGTATTTT. It encodes CASSSGLAVPDTQYF.

The V call is TRBV24-1, the J call TRBJ1-5; 8 nucleotides match TRBD1. Germline trimming cut 9 bases from V and 9 bases from J; bases unmatched to any gene: 9. This CDR3 contains 13 residues. CDR1 is KGHDR and CDR2 is SFDVKD in the germline V gene. CDR3 nucleotides: TGTGCCACCGGACAGAGCGGACAGGGGCCCCAGCATTTT. It yields the protein CATGQSGQGPQHF.

The chain has TRBV7-2 and TRBJ2-7, with D maybe TRBD2 (5 bases). In germline, CDR1 is SGHTA, CDR2 FQGNSA. Deletions cut 1 base from V and 2 bases from J, with 9 bases between. This CDR3 has 14 amino acids. The CDR3 nucleotides are TGTGCCAGCAGCTTAGACCCCGGGACCTACGAGCAGTACTTC. This gives the protein CASSLDPGTYEQYF.

The rearrangement links TRBV28 to TRBJ1-5; D is unresolved. Trimming shortened V by 7 bases and J by 0 bases, and 10 bases separated the two germline ends. The CDR3 has 14 amino acids. Germline CDR1 reads MDHEN; CDR2 reads SYDVKM. This CDR3 reads CASNLHNSNQPQHF. DNA for the CDR3: TGTGCCAGCAATCTACACAATAGCAATCAGCCCCAGCATTTT.

The sample holds a few counts of this clonotype. V is TRBV7-2 and J is TRBJ1-2; possible D gene TRBD1, 6 bases. V was trimmed by 2 bases and J by 4 bases, leaving 14 bases between them. Germline CDR1 SGHTA, CDR2 FQGNSA. This CDR3 has 15 amino acids. The CDR3 region has the DNA TGTGCCAGCAGCTTACTCTCGGGGGGCCTCTATGGCTACACCTTC. It specifies CASSLLSGGLYGYTF.

The V gene is TRBV28, the J gene TRBJ1-5; no firm D call. V was trimmed by 3 bases and J by 7 bases, leaving 10 bases between them. The germline V gene encodes CDR1 MDHEN and CDR2 SYDVKM. The CDR3 loop spans 13 amino acids. Here the CDR3 DNA reads TGTGCCAGCAGTTTGGGTGTGAGGCAGCCCCAGCATTTT. This translates into CASSLGVRQPQHF. Full variable domain (outside the CDR3, taken from reference TRBV28 and TRBJ1-5): DVKVTQSSRYLVKRTGEKVFLECVQDMDHENMFWYRQDPGLGLRLIYFSYDVKMKEKGDIPEGYSVSREKKERFSLILESASTNQTSMYLCASSLGVRQPQHFGDGTRLSIL.

The genes are TRBV6-1 and TRBJ2-5; a possible D gene is TRBD2 (5 bases). V lost 5 bases and J lost 0, with 16 bases in between. The CDR3 sequence is 16 residues long. Germline values: CDR1 MNHNS, CDR2 SASEGT. CDR3 bases: TGTGCCAGCAGTCCCCGGCGGGCAGTGTACCAAGAGACCCAGTACTTC. It translates to CASSPRRAVYQETQYF.

This clonotype occurred a few times. V and J are TRBV11-2 and TRBJ2-7; no definite D call. The CDR3 runs 13 residues. Trimming took 0 bases from V and 5 from J, leaving 8 bases between them. Germline V gives CDR1 SGHAT, CDR2 FQNNGV. The CDR3 DNA is TGTGCCAGCAGCTTAGAAATAGAGGACGAGCAGTACTTC. Encoded protein: CASSLEIEDEQYF.

This clonotype was seen ten or more times. V gene TRBV28 combines with J gene TRBJ2-5; 8 nucleotides agree with TRBD1. Unmatched junction bases numbered 6, after V lost 3 bases and J lost 3 bases. The germline gives CDR1 MDHEN, CDR2 SYDVKM. CDR3 length: 15 residues. CDR3 coding DNA: TGTGCCAGCAGTTTCGAGGTGGACAGGGAAGAGACCCAGTACTTC. It yields the protein CASSFEVDREETQYF.

The V gene is TRBV5-1, the J gene TRBJ2-2; tentatively, D is TRBD1 or TRBD2 (5 bases each). The CDR3 loop spans 15 amino acids. Germline V gene lookup returns CDR1 SGHRS and CDR2 YFSETQ. V lost 7 bases to trimming and J lost 5 bases, with 18 bases between them. CDR3 residues: CASDDSSTGTGELFF. In nucleotides, the CDR3 is TGCGCCAGCGACGACAGTTCAACGGGGACCGGGGAGCTGTTTTTT.

The gene calls are TRBV6-1 and TRBJ1-5; D is undetermined. Germline V gene data show CDR1 as MNHNS and CDR2 as SASEGT. V was cut by 5 bases and J by 2 bases, with 10 bases left in between. The CDR3 covers 14 residues. CDR3 amino acids: CASSSYYGNQPQHF. The CDR3 coding sequence is TGTGCCAGCAGTAGTTATTATGGCAATCAGCCCCAGCATTTT.

The chain is built from TRBV12-3 or TRBV12-4 and TRBJ1-6, with a possible D match to TRBD1 (5 bases). There are 13 residues in the CDR3. The V and J ends lost 6 bases and 9 bases respectively, with 12 bases between them. The CDR3 sequence is CASSRLGVSPLHF. The CDR3 DNA is TGTGCCAGCAGCCGACTAGGGGTTTCACCCCTCCACTTT.

This clonotype appeared a few times. The chain links TRBV20-1 to TRBJ2-1, with 8 positions matching TRBD2. From germline, CDR1 is DFQATT and CDR2 SNEGSKA (reference sequence). The CDR3 contains 10 residues. V was pared by 3 bases and J by 12 bases, with 1 base of the junction left unmatched. CDR3 sequence: CSARGLGQFF. In DNA, the CDR3 is TGCAGTGCTAGGGGACTAGGGCAGTTCTTC.

The table lists this clonotype with a few counts. The rearrangement links TRBV5-4 to TRBJ2-5, with D perhaps TRBD1 (5 bases). Trimming stripped 5 bases from V and 2 bases from J, with 19 bases between. Germline CDR1 is SGHNT and CDR2 is YYREEE (reference sequence). The length of the CDR3 is 16 residues. CDR3 protein: CASRQRDQGNQETQYF. CDR3 bases: TGTGCCAGCAGGCAGCGCGACCAGGGTAATCAAGAGACCCAGTACTTC.

The chain uses TRBV4-3 and TRBJ2-3; D gene uncertain. Germline-derived CDR1 and CDR2 are LGHNA and YSLEER. This CDR3 is 16 amino acids long. The V end lost 2 bases, the J end lost 1 base, and 13 bases lay between the germline ends. The CDR3 loop is CASSQNSGPGTDTQYF. The CDR3 nucleotides read TGCGCCAGCAGCCAAAATTCTGGACCAGGCACAGATACGCAGTATTTT.